Detailed here is one TCR beta chain. The CDR3 has 15 residues. CDR1 is MNHEY and CDR2 is SMNVEV in the germline V gene (reference sequence). The V and J ends lost 5 bases and 0 bases respectively, with 10 bases between them. Preparation of the TCRbeta library involved a method that used unique molecular identifiers. MiXCR, applied by TCRdb to the PCR reads, yields one record per CDR3 protein. The sample yields some 500,000 distinct CDR3 sequences, about 31% seen once. This entry belongs to a study of T-cell reconstitution after alpha-beta-depleted transplantation in children. Sequencing was performed on PBMCs from the stem cell graft donor, taken from the stem cell graft. The chain employs TRBV27 and TRBJ1-4; D call uncertain. The receptor comes from a human donor who donated a stem cell graft to a child with aplastic anemia. CDR3 nucleotide sequence: TGTGCCAGCAGTATCTCAGATTCAACTAATGAAAAACTGTTTTTT. Translated: CASSISDSTNEKLFF.